The 14 T cell receptor beta chains below all came from one sample that was sequenced in a study of human T cells and chemical hapten exposure. Time point: patch test 1, 2 weeks after DPC sensitization. Treatment given: therapeutic diphenylcyclopropenone sensitization with weekly scalp DPC. MiXCR was run by TCRdb on the RACE reads, yielding one entry per CDR3 protein. The sample shows under 120,000 distinct CDR3 sequences, approximately 9.9% of them seen only once. This sample comprised whole blood, obtained in connection with sensitization to the hapten diphenylcyclopropenone (DPC). These receptor sequences come from a woman between 40 and 50 years old with alopecia areata. Some clones in this sample may be carry-over from other donors' samples.

The rearrangement joins TRBV7-2 to TRBJ1-1; D not resolved. V shed 5 bases and J shed 6 bases, with 13 bases lying between them. The CDR3 spans 13 residues. The germline gives CDR1 SGHTA, CDR2 FQGNSA. The CDR3 spells CASSPIGEAEAFF. The CDR3 DNA reads as TGTGCCAGCAGCCCCATTGGGGAGGCTGAAGCTTTCTTT.

This clonotype appeared a few times. V and J are TRBV6-5 and TRBJ1-1; possible D gene TRBD1, 5 bases. This CDR3 has 14 amino acids. Germline CDR1 is MNHEY and CDR2 is SVGAGI. Trimming stripped 6 bases from V and 1 base from J, with 12 bases between. The CDR3 nucleotides are TGTGCCAGCAGACGACAGACCTGGAACACTGAAGCTTTCTTT. This translates into CASRRQTWNTEAFF.

This clonotype was detected ten times or more. The chain links TRBV6-2 or TRBV6-3 to TRBJ2-3; 9 positions agree with TRBD1. The CDR3 runs to 15 residues. V shed 6 bases, J shed 5 bases, and the junction held 9 bases outside the gene matches. CDR1 is MNHEY, CDR2 SVGEGT, per germline. CDR3 protein: CASRNPGQGRDTQYF. CDR3 sequence (DNA): TGTGCCAGCAGAAATCCGGGACAGGGTAGAGATACGCAGTATTTT.

Ten or more counts support this clonotype. The chain links TRBV27 to TRBJ1-6, with D possibly TRBD1 on 6 matching bases. Germline assignment: CDR1 MNHEY and CDR2 SMNVEV (reference sequence). Trimming took 5 bases from V and 3 from J, leaving 17 bases between them. CDR3 size: 17 residues. Written as DNA, the CDR3 is TGTGCCAGCAGTCCCACTCCGGGAGGGGGCTATAATTCACCCCTCCACTTT. Translation: CASSPTPGGGYNSPLHF.

This clonotype was observed a few times. The chain employs TRBV12-3 or TRBV12-4 and TRBJ1-6; D ambiguous. The CDR3 is made up of 13 amino acids. Trimming removed 3 bases at V and 14 bases at J, with 14 bases between. The CDR3: CASSFKGIRTLHF. The CDR3, as DNA: TGTGCCAGCAGTTTTAAGGGAATTCGCACCCTCCACTTT.

CDR3 protein: CASSFITSGKGTDTQYF. The CDR3 nucleotides are TGTGCCAGCAGCTTCATTACTAGCGGGAAAGGCACAGATACGCAGTATTTT. The chain has TRBV5-4 and TRBJ2-3, with 10 bases fitting TRBD2. The V gene end was trimmed by 2 bases and the J gene end by 1 base; junction bases not matched to a gene: 7. Germline CDR1 SGHNT, CDR2 YYREEE (reference sequence). The CDR3 covers 17 residues.

The rearrangement links TRBV2 to TRBJ2-3, with TRBD2 identical over 9 bases. The trim removed 6 bases at V and 0 bases at J, leaving 7 bases unmatched. The CDR3 spans 16 residues. CDR1 SNHLY and CDR2 FYNNEI come from the germline V gene. CDR3 residues: CASSRSGGASTDTQYF. The CDR3 DNA follows: TGTGCCAGCAGCCGTAGCGGGGGAGCTAGCACAGATACGCAGTATTTT.

In its sample, this clonotype was seen a few times. J is TRBJ1-2 and V is TRBV25-1; 9 bases align to TRBD1. Germline loops: CDR1 MGHDK, CDR2 SYGVNS. Trimming took 7 bases from V and 8 from J; bases not matched to a gene: 11. There are 14 residues in the CDR3. The CDR3 protein is CASTLSGTGNGYTF. The CDR3 coding sequence is TGTGCCAGCACCCTATCCGGGACAGGGAACGGCTACACCTTC.

This clonotype has at least ten counts. The chain carries TRBV4-3 and TRBJ2-2; 8 bases align to TRBD1. The CDR3 consists of 15 residues. Trimming cost V 2 bases and J 7 bases; bases outside gene matches: 6. The V gene's germline CDR1 is LGHNA and CDR2 YSLEER. Here the CDR3 DNA reads TGCGCCAGCAGCCAACGGGGACAGGAGCGCGGGGAGCTGTTTTTT. This gives the protein CASSQRGQERGELFF.

This clonotype was recorded at least ten times. CDR3 DNA: TGTGCCAGCTCACCACGGGGAGGGGAAGCTTTCTTT. Amino acid sequence: CASSPRGGEAFF. The J gene is TRBJ1-1, the V gene TRBV18, with unresolved D. Germline V lookup: CDR1 KGHSH, CDR2 LQKENI. The CDR3 runs to 12 residues. Trimming removed 1 base from V and 8 bases from J, with 8 bases in between.

A word on this clonotype: This may arise from a read error, as a much more abundant clone is one base away. V is TRBV7-9 and J is TRBJ2-2; a weak D match, TRBD2 (5 bases). Germline V lookup: CDR1 SEHNR, CDR2 FQNEAQ (reference sequence). This CDR3 has 12 residues. The CDR3 region has the DNA TGTGCCAGCAGCTTAAGGTCCGGGGAGCTGTCTTTT. It yields the protein CASSLRSGELSF.

The chain uses TRBV7-9 and TRBJ2-5; tentative D call: TRBD2 (6 bases). Germline V CDR1 and CDR2: SEHNR, FQNEAQ (reference sequence). V was clipped by 5 bases and J by 2 bases, with 18 bases between them. CDR3 length: 16 amino acids. The CDR3, as DNA: TGTGCCAGCAGCCCCATTTCGCATGCGGGGCAAGAGACCCAGTACTTC. Translating it yields CASSPISHAGQETQYF.

This clonotype was observed a few times. This chain links TRBV19 with TRBJ2-5; TRBD1 matches at 8 bases. This CDR3 comprises 15 residues. CDR1 LNHDA and CDR2 SQIVND come from the germline V gene (reference sequence). V shed 3 bases and J 5 bases; nucleotides not matched to a gene: 8. The CDR3 loop reads CASSIPSGGAETQYF. DNA for the CDR3: TGTGCCAGTAGTATCCCCTCAGGGGGCGCGGAGACCCAGTACTTC.

The chain recombines TRBV11-3 with TRBJ2-5; no definite D call. The CDR3 is 15 residues long. Germline V gives CDR1 SGHNT, CDR2 YENEEA. The germline V and J ends were trimmed by 5 bases and 2 bases, with 15 bases remaining between them. CDR3 amino acids: CASSPDGGDQETQYF. CDR3 sequence (DNA): TGTGCCAGCAGCCCCGATGGTGGGGATCAAGAGACCCAGTACTTC.